This TCR beta chain was sequenced for a study of blood T cell repertoires in COVID-19. In the original processing: Amplifying reference gene primers gave estimates of nucleated cell counts. The table came from immunoSEQ multiplex PCR; TCRdb's copy has only in-frame clones and leaves some out. The V and J calls and clone size are taken from that table; D and trimming were inferred from the DNA. Found here are roughly 460,000 clones, roughly 90% of them singletons; the top ten hold 0.8% to 0.9%. This CDR3 has 13 residues. V lost 4 bases and J lost 6, with 12 bases in between. Sequencing was performed on peripheral blood. This TCR derives from a young man with COVID-19, enrolled during active disease. The gene calls are TRBV12-3 or TRBV12-4 and TRBJ2-5; a possible D gene is TRBD1 (5 bases). CDR3 sequence (DNA): TGTGCCAGCAGTTGGGTAAGGGGAAAGACCCAGTACTTC. Translation: CASSWVRGKTQYF.